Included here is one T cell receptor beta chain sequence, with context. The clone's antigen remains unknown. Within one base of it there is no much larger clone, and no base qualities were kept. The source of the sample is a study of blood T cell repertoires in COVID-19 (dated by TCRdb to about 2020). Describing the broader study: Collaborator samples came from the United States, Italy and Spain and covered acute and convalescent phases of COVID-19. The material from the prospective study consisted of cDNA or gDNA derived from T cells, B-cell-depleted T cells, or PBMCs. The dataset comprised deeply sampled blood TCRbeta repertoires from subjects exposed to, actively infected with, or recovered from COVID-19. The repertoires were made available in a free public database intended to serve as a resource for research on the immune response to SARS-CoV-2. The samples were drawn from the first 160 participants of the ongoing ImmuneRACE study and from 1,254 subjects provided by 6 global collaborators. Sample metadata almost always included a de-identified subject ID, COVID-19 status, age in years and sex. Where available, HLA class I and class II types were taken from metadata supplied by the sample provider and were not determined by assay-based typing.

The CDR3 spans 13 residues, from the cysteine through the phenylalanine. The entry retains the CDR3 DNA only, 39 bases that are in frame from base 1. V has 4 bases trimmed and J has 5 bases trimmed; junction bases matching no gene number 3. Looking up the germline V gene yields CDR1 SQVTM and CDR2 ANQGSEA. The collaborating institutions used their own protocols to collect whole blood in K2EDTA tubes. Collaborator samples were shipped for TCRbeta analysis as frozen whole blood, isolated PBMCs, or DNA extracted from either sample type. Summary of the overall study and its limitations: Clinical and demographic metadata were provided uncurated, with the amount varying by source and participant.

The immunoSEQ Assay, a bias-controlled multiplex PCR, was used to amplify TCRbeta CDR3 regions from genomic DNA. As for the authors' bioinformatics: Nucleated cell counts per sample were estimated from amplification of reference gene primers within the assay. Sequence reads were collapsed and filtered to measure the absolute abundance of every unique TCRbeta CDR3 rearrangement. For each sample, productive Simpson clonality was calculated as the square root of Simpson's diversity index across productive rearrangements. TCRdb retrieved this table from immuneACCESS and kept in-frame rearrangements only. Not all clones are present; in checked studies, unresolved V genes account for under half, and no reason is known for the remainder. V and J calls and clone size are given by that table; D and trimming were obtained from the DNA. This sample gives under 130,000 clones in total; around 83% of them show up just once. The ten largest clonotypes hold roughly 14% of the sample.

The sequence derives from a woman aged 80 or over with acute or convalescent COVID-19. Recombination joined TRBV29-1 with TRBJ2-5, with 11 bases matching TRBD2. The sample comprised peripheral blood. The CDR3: CSVAASGRETQYF. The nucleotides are TGCAGCGTTGCCGCTAGCGGGAGGGAGACCCAGTACTTC. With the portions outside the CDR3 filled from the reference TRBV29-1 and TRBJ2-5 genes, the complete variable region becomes SAVISQKPSRDICQRGTSLTIQCQVDSQVTMMFWYRQQPGQSLTLIATANQGSEATYESGFVIDKFPISRPNLTFSTLTVSNMSPEDSSIYLCSVAASGRETQYFGPGTRLLVL.